The present T cell receptor (beta chain) was sequenced within a study of shared clonotypes between healthy human individuals. Per the germline V gene, CDR1 is SGHRS and CDR2 is YFSETQ. The V and J ends lost 3 bases and 3 bases respectively, with 9 bases between them. CDR3 length equals 14 residues. Findings of the study overall: Naive CD4 clonotype sharing across several donors was roughly 5%. Larger estimated richness was generally seen in naive subsets than in memory subsets.

The deep-level immunoSEQ assay was used. Measured with immunoSEQ multiplex PCR; TCRdb has only the in-frame clones, and not every one. The sample has more than 2 million clones; 85% to 95% are singletons. With regard to this clone: No antigen is known for it.

The sequence was collected from a man in his late teens or twenties in good health. The source material was naive CD4+ T cells sorted from blood. Specified subset: CD45RA+ positively selected. V gene TRBV5-1 combines with J gene TRBJ2-2; D perhaps matches TRBD2 (5 bases). The CDR3 sequence is CASSSEGDTGELFF. The CDR3 DNA sequence: TGCGCCAGCAGCTCCGAGGGTGACACCGGGGAGCTGTTTTTT. Combining the CDR3 with reference TRBV5-1 and TRBJ2-2 gives the whole variable domain KAGVTQTPRYLIKTRGQQVTLSCSPISGHRSVSWYQQTPGQGLQFLFEYFSETQRNKGNFPGRFSGRQFSNSRSEMNVSTLELGDSALYLCASSSEGDTGELFFGEGSRLTVL.